This is a list of T cell receptor beta chains from one sample in a study of cytotoxic CD8 clonotypes in ibrutinib-treated CLL. The assay was immunoSEQ multiplex PCR, and TCRdb's table has in-frame clones only and misses some. The sample yields 150,000 or so clones, about 80% seen once. The sequences come from PBMCs, collected after 12 months of ibrutinib treatment. The receptors were gathered from a human donor with chronic lymphocytic leukemia. The CDR3 runs from the conserved cysteine through the conserved F or W. D genes are given only for firm matches. Rows give clone size only sometimes, using once, few, many, or a class for an expanded clone.

v_gene	j_gene	d_gene	abundance	CDR3nt	CDR3aa
TRBV5-6	TRBJ1-3	TRBD1	-	TGTGCCAGCAGCTTTTTCTTTCGGGACAGATCTGGAAACACCATATATTTT	CASSFFFRDRSGNTIYF
TRBV2	TRBJ2-1	TRBD2	-	TGTGCCAGCAGGCCTATTCTAGCGGGACCTAATGAGCAGTTCTTC	CASRPILAGPNEQFF
TRBV27	TRBJ1-2	-	few	TGTGCCAGCAGTTTATCGACGGGTAACTATGGCTACACCTTC	CASSLSTGNYGYTF
TRBV7-8	TRBJ1-2	-	-	TGTGCCAGCAGCTTTTCGAGAGTAGACGGCTACACCTTC	CASSFSRVDGYTF
TRBV7-8	TRBJ2-5	-	-	TGTGCCAGCAGCCTCAGGGGTTTGAGGGAGACCCAGTACTTC	CASSLRGLRETQYF
TRBV6-4	TRBJ1-4	-	once	TGTGCCAGCAGCCTCACAGGGTCGCCTAATGAAAAACTGTTTTTT	CASSLTGSPNEKLFF
TRBV28	TRBJ2-7	-	-	TGTGCCAGCAGTTTTATTGGGATTTACGAGCAGTACTTC	CASSFIGIYEQYF
TRBV14	TRBJ1-2	-	-	TGTGCCAGCAGCCAAGGGTTGAAGGGACCTAGAGGGCCTGGCTACACCTTC	CASSQGLKGPRGPGYTF
TRBV6-5	TRBJ1-2	TRBD1	once	TGTGCCAGCAGTTACTCTCAGGGGGCTGGCTACACCTTC	CASSYSQGAGYTF
TRBV28	TRBJ2-5	-	-	TGTGCCAGCAGTTCGAGCGGGTCCTTGAGGGAGACCCAGTACTTC	CASSSSGSLRETQYF
TRBV19	TRBJ1-4	-	-	TGTGCCAGTAGTATGTTCGAAAAACTGTTTTTT	CASSMFEKLFF
TRBV25-1	TRBJ2-2	-	-	TGTGCCAGCCGAGGGGACACCGGGGAGCTGTTTTTT	CASRGDTGELFF
TRBV5-5	TRBJ2-1	TRBD2	few	TGTGCCAGCAGCTACGGGACTAGCGGGATGGAGCAGTTCTTC	CASSYGTSGMEQFF
TRBV7-2	TRBJ1-3	TRBD1	-	TGTGCCAGCAGCCGGGACAGGGGAGGATCTGGAAACACCATATATTTT	CASSRDRGGSGNTIYF
TRBV15	TRBJ1-2	-	-	TGTGCCACCAGCAGAGACGGGACCTGGGGCTACACCTTC	CATSRDGTWGYTF
TRBV7-2	TRBJ2-7	TRBD1	few	TGTGCCAGCAGCCCCGGGACAGGGGGCTACGAGCAGTACTTC	CASSPGTGGYEQYF
TRBV11-2	TRBJ1-4	-	-	TGTGCCAGCAGCTTAGACAGGGTTAATGAAAAACTGTTTTTT	CASSLDRVNEKLFF
TRBV21-1	TRBJ2-2	-	-	TGTGCCAGCAGCACAGGGGCCGTGAACACCGGGGAGCTGTTTTTT	CASSTGAVNTGELFF
TRBV7-2	TRBJ2-5	TRBD2	once	TGTGCCAGCAGCTTTCAGCGGGGGTACCAAGAGACCCAGTACTTC	CASSFQRGYQETQYF
TRBV19	TRBJ1-2	-	-	TGTGCCAGTAGACGGACGGGGGGCTATGGCTACACCTTC	CASRRTGGYGYTF
TRBV14	TRBJ1-2	-	few	TGTGCCAGCAGCCCAACGGGGGTCTATGGCTACACCTTC	CASSPTGVYGYTF
TRBV5-1	TRBJ1-1	TRBD1	once	TGCGCCAGCAGTATGGGGACAGCCAACACTGAAGCTTTCTTT	CASSMGTANTEAFF
TRBV27	TRBJ2-5	-	-	TGTGCCAGCAGTTTATCGCGGACAGTCCAAGAGACCCAGTACTTC	CASSLSRTVQETQYF
TRBV2	TRBJ2-1	-	once	TGTGCCAGCAGCGAGTACGGGAGCAGCTCCTACAATGAGCAGTTCTTC	CASSEYGSSSYNEQFF
TRBV21-1	TRBJ2-1	-	-	TGTGCCAGCAGCAGCGGACAGGGTGGAAATGAGCAGTTCTTC	CASSSGQGGNEQFF
TRBV28	TRBJ2-1	-	-	TGTGCCAGCAGTTTGGTTCTTGGCGGGCCCAATGAGCAGTTCTTC	CASSLVLGGPNEQFF
TRBV28	TRBJ1-2	-	few	TGTGCCAGCAGTTCCGACAGCTATGGCTACACCTTC	CASSSDSYGYTF
TRBV2	TRBJ2-1	TRBD2	once	TGTGCCAGCAGTGAACATGGACTAGCGGGAGACAATGAGCAGTTCTTC	CASSEHGLAGDNEQFF